Presented here are 28 T cell receptor beta chains from one specimen sequenced in a study of shared clonotypes between healthy human individuals. Repertoires were generated with immunoSEQ multiplex PCR, while TCRdb's copy carries only in-frame clones and drops some. The table lists around 2.5 million clones, roughly 93% of them singletons. Material for sequencing was naive CD4+ T cells from PBMCs. Subset meaning: CD45RA+ positively selected. The receptors were sampled from a man between 18 and 35 years old in good health. Some clones in this sample may be carry-over from other donors' samples.

Concerning this clone itself: This sample also contains other DNA sequences that code for the same CDR3. The chain joins TRBV29-1 to TRBJ2-1; no reliable D call. The CDR3 is 10 residues long. The V end lost 4 bases, the J end lost 8 bases, and 6 bases lay between the germline ends. Germline-derived CDR1 and CDR2 are SQVTM and ANQGSEA. The chain's CDR3 is CSVGVDEQFF. Written as DNA, the CDR3 is TGCAGCGTTGGGGTTGATGAGCAGTTCTTC.

V is TRBV7-9 and J is TRBJ2-5; weak D call: TRBD1 (7 bases). CDR1 is SEHNR, CDR2 FQNEAQ, per germline (reference sequence). V lost 1 base and J lost 6, with 15 bases in between. The CDR3 loop spans 15 amino acids. The CDR3 here is CASSLDPGGTKTQYF. The DNA of the CDR3 is TGTGCCAGCAGCTTAGACCCAGGGGGGACCAAGACCCAGTACTTC.

The chain employs TRBV9 and TRBJ2-4; D gene uncertain. This CDR3 is 16 amino acids long. Between the trimmed V and J ends, which lost 4 bases and 5 bases, there was a span of 19 bases. From germline, CDR1 is SGDLS and CDR2 YYNGEE. The DNA of the CDR3 is TGTGCCAGCAGCCCCCGGAGTCTCAAGGGCCAAAACATTCAGTACTTC. Residues: CASSPRSLKGQNIQYF.

This chain joins TRBV4-2 and TRBJ2-2, with D unresolved. Trimming shortened V by 1 base and J by 5 bases, and 14 bases separated the two germline ends. The CDR3 runs 16 residues. Germline values: CDR1 LGHNA, CDR2 YNFKEQ. The chain's CDR3 is CASSQGKTRDTGELFF. The CDR3, as DNA: TGTGCCAGCAGCCAAGGGAAGACCCGTGATACCGGGGAGCTGTTTTTT.

In regard to this clone: The junction departs from the called germline gene at one end, perhaps through a read error. The rearrangement uses TRBV4-1 and TRBJ2-7, with D tentatively TRBD2 (6 bases). Germline V CDR1 and CDR2: MGHRA, YSYEKL. This CDR3 spans 14 amino acids. The DNA for the CDR3 is TGCGCCAGCAGCCAGGAGGGACTGGACTACGGGCAGTACTTC. It encodes CASSQEGLDYGQYF.

Of note for this clone: At one of its ends the junction is not consistent with the germline gene, which may arise from a read error. The chain links TRBV25-1 to TRBJ1-4; possibly TRBD1 for D (6 bases). This CDR3 region has 14 residues. Germline V gene data show CDR1 as MGHDK and CDR2 as SYGVNS. CDR3 bases: TGTGCCAGCAGTGGGGGGGGCCGGGCGAAAAAGCTGTTTTTT. This translates into CASSGGGRAKKLFF.

This clone appeared a few times. The chain has TRBV27 and TRBJ2-1; no definite D call. The germline V gene encodes CDR1 MNHEY and CDR2 SMNVEV (reference sequence). The V end lost 6 bases, the J end lost 2 bases, and 20 bases lay between the germline ends. The CDR3 extends over 17 amino acids. The CDR3 region is CASSTKVGRRTYNEQFF. As DNA, the CDR3 is TGTGCCAGCAGCACAAAGGTAGGGCGCCGTACCTACAATGAGCAGTTCTTC.

The chain couples TRBV19 to TRBJ2-6; no clear D. Germline V gene lookup returns CDR1 LNHDA and CDR2 SQIVND (reference sequence). The V gene lost 6 bases and the J gene lost 1 base, with 13 bases spanning the gap. This CDR3 contains 16 residues. The CDR3 DNA reads as TGTGCCAGTAGAGGGCCGATGGGATCTGGGGCCAACGTCCTGACTTTC. This translates into CASRGPMGSGANVLTF.

V gene TRBV23-1 combines with J gene TRBJ2-1; TRBD1 might be the D (5 bases). TRBV23-1 is assigned to the ORF class and has an uncertain function. V was cut by 0 bases and J by 4 bases, with 16 bases left in between. This CDR3 region has 17 residues. The CDR3 is CASSQSIGRVKYNEQFF. The CDR3 DNA is TGCGCCAGCAGTCAATCGATAGGCAGGGTGAAGTACAATGAGCAGTTCTTC.

The chain recombines TRBV10-3 with TRBJ2-7; D perhaps matches TRBD1 (6 bases). V dropped 11 bases and J dropped 6 bases, with 20 bases sitting between them. The CDR3 loop spans 13 amino acids. The germline gives CDR1 ENHRY, CDR2 SYGVKD. CDR3 loop: CASHTGTPSEQYF. The CDR3 nucleotides are TGTGCCTCCCACACTGGGACACCGAGCGAGCAGTACTTC.

This CDR3 reads CASSEASRRQETQYF. The CDR3, as DNA: TGTGCCAGCAGTGAAGCGTCGCGCCGACAAGAGACCCAGTACTTC. The rearrangement uses TRBV2 and TRBJ2-5; no clear D gene. The V end lost 0 bases, the J end lost 2 bases, and 10 bases lay between the germline ends. This CDR3 has 15 amino acids. Germline CDR1 reads SNHLY; CDR2 reads FYNNEI.

The genes are TRBV30 and TRBJ1-2; 7 nucleotides match TRBD1. The CDR3 extends over 13 amino acids. V dropped 3 bases and J dropped 0; count of bases not matched to a gene: 1. The germline V gene encodes CDR1 GTSNPN and CDR2 SVGIG (reference sequence). The CDR3 protein is CAWRGTANYGYTF. CDR3 in DNA: TGTGCCTGGAGAGGGACAGCTAACTATGGCTACACCTTC. The full variable domain, with the rest looked up from reference TRBV30 and TRBJ1-2, is SQTIHQWPATLVQPVGSPLSLECTVEGTSNPNLYWYRQAAGRGLQLLFYSVGIGQISSEVPQNLSASRPQDRQFILSSKKLLLSDSGFYLCAWRGTANYGYTFGSGTRLTVV.

This clone was counted between two and nine times. The chain combines TRBV14 with TRBJ1-1, with D possibly matching TRBD1 (5 bases). Trimming shortened V by 3 bases and J by 1 base, and 6 bases separated the two germline ends. Germline V gives CDR1 SGHDN, CDR2 FVKESK. The CDR3 is 13 residues long. The CDR3 coding sequence is TGTGCCAGCAGCCACCAGGGGAACACTGAAGCTTTCTTT. This gives the protein CASSHQGNTEAFF. Looking up the rest from reference TRBV14 and TRBJ1-1 gives the full variable domain: EAGVTQFPSHSVIEKGQTVTLRCDPISGHDNLYWYRRVMGKEIKFLLHFVKESKQDESGMPNNRFLAERTGGTYSTLKVQPAELEDSGVYFCASSHQGNTEAFFGQGTRLTVV.

In its sample, this clone was seen a few times. The chain is built from TRBV7-9 and TRBJ2-2; TRBD2 matches 12 bases. In germline, CDR1 is SEHNR, CDR2 FQNEAQ (reference sequence). The ends lost 5 bases at V and 10 bases at J; junction bases unmatched: 5. This CDR3 comprises 14 residues. The CDR3 DNA reads TGTGCCAGCAGCAGACTAGCGGGAGAATCGGAGCTGTTTTTT. Amino acids: CASSRLAGESELFF.

In regard to this clone: The junction and the germline gene differ at one end; a read error may be behind it. The J gene is TRBJ2-7, the V gene TRBV28; TRBD1 aligns across 8 bases. This CDR3 region has 15 residues. The germline V gene encodes CDR1 MDHEN and CDR2 SYDVKM. In DNA, the CDR3 is TGTGCCAGCAATTTACAGGCAGGGGGCGGGTACGAGCAGTACTTC. Encoded protein: CASNLQAGGGYEQYF. Supplemented by reference TRBV28 and TRBJ2-7, the full variable domain reads DVKVTQSSRYLVKRTGEKVFLECVQDMDHENMFWYRQDPGLGLRLIYFSYDVKMKEKGDIPEGYSVSREKKERFSLILESASTNQTSMYLCASNLQAGGGYEQYFGPGTRLTVT.

The CDR3, as DNA: TGCAGCGTCATGGGGACTGCGAGCTCCTACGAGCAGTACTTC. Protein: CSVMGTASSYEQYF. The chain employs TRBV29-1 and TRBJ2-7, with TRBD2 as a possible D gene (6 bases). This CDR3 has 14 residues. The germline V gene has CDR1 SQVTM and CDR2 ANQGSEA. V lost 6 bases to trimming and J lost 0 bases, with 15 bases between them.

A few counts support this clone. At the DNA level, this CDR3 is encoded by other sequences in the same sample as well. This rearrangement joins TRBV5-8 to TRBJ1-4, with D perhaps TRBD1 (5 bases). V was trimmed by 4 bases and J by 7 bases, leaving 14 bases between them. The germline gives CDR1 SGHTS, CDR2 YDEGEE. CDR3 length: 14 residues. This chain's CDR3 is CASSLGGDGEKLFF. In DNA form, the CDR3 reads TGTGCCAGCAGCCTGGGGGGAGATGGTGAAAAACTGTTTTTT.

The chain is built from TRBV5-1 and TRBJ1-1; D not resolved. Trimming removed 4 bases from V and 3 bases from J, with 13 bases in between. Germline lookup yields CDR1 SGHRS and CDR2 YFSETQ. The CDR3 spans 14 residues. CDR3 region: CASSKGSGDTEAFF. The CDR3 DNA is TGCGCCAGCAGCAAGGGCTCGGGTGACACTGAAGCTTTCTTT.

The chain has TRBV9 and TRBJ2-2, with TRBD1 as a possible D gene (6 bases). This CDR3 is built from 16 residues. Germline CDR1 reads SGDLS; CDR2 reads YYNGEE. Trimming stripped 1 base from V and 1 base from J, with 11 bases between. CDR3 in DNA: TGTGCCAGCAGCGTATTGTCAGGGGTGAACACCGGGGAGCTGTTTTTT. Its translation: CASSVLSGVNTGELFF.

The chain combines TRBV7-2 with TRBJ2-7, with D unclear. From germline, CDR1 is SGHTA and CDR2 FQGNSA. The CDR3 is made up of 12 amino acids. V lost 5 bases and J 1 base, leaving 6 bases between the germline ends. As DNA, the CDR3 is TGTGCCAGCAGCCCCAAGTCCTACGAGCAGTACTTC. It specifies CASSPKSYEQYF.

V and J are TRBV7-2 and TRBJ2-1, with D uncertain. Trimming removed 0 bases from V and 6 bases from J, with 9 bases in between. CDR3 size: 14 residues. Germline V gene data show CDR1 as SGHTA and CDR2 as FQGNSA. CDR3 sequence: CASSLAGYSNEQFF. In DNA form, the CDR3 reads TGTGCCAGCAGCTTAGCAGGGTACAGCAATGAGCAGTTCTTC. Using reference TRBV7-2 and TRBJ2-1 for the parts outside the CDR3, the full variable domain is GAGVSQSPSNKVTEKGKDVELRCDPISGHTALYWYRQSLGQGLEFLIYFQGNSAPDKSGLPSDRFSAERTGGSVSTLTIQRTQQEDSAVYLCASSLAGYSNEQFFGPGTRLTVL.

The chain couples TRBV19 to TRBJ2-1; 15 bases are shared with TRBD2. The trim removed 5 bases at V and 8 bases at J, leaving 10 bases unmatched. The CDR3 extends over 17 amino acids. Looked up from germline, CDR1 is LNHDA and CDR2 is SQIVND (reference sequence). CDR3 nucleotide sequence: TGTGCCAGTAGTCTCCCGGGACTAGCGGGAGGAGGGGATGAGCAGTTCTTC. This translates into CASSLPGLAGGGDEQFF.

V usage is TRBV5-5 and J usage is TRBJ1-5, with D possibly matching TRBD1 (6 bases). Trimming left V 3 bases short and J 2 bases short, with 12 bases between. In germline, CDR1 is SGHKS, CDR2 YYEKEE (reference sequence). This CDR3 has 15 amino acids. The CDR3 DNA follows: TGTGCCAGCAGCTACGCAGGGGATGGCAATCAGCCCCAGCATTTT. It yields the protein CASSYAGDGNQPQHF.

V usage is TRBV28 and J usage is TRBJ1-1; tentative D call: TRBD1 (6 bases). The CDR3 spans 15 residues. The germline V and J ends were trimmed by 4 bases and 3 bases, with 15 bases remaining between them. In germline, CDR1 is MDHEN, CDR2 SYDVKM. CDR3 region: CASSSQGGGYTEAFF. As DNA, the CDR3 is TGTGCCAGCAGTTCCCAAGGGGGGGGGTACACTGAAGCTTTCTTT.

DNA of the CDR3: TGTGCCAGCAGCCCTAGGCTAGGGGATCCGGAGACCCAGTACTTC. The encoded protein is CASSPRLGDPETQYF. The V and J genes are TRBV9 and TRBJ2-5; D might be TRBD1 (5 bases). The V end was cut by 4 bases, the J end by 5 bases, with 18 bases between. CDR1 is SGDLS and CDR2 is YYNGEE in the germline V gene. The CDR3 sequence is 15 residues long.

As to this clone: Other DNA sequences in this specimen translate into the identical CDR3. This chain links TRBV6-6 with TRBJ2-7, with 10 bases matching TRBD1. The CDR3 loop spans 14 amino acids. Trimming removed 5 bases from V and 2 bases from J; junction bases left unmatched: 3. Germline CDR1 MNHNY, CDR2 SVGAGI (reference sequence). The CDR3 sequence is CASSRTGGPYEQYF. CDR3 nucleotide sequence: TGTGCCAGCAGTCGGACAGGGGGTCCCTACGAGCAGTACTTC.

The chain recombines TRBV19 with TRBJ2-2; 7 nucleotides align to TRBD1. Looked up from germline, CDR1 is LNHDA and CDR2 is SQIVND (reference sequence). The CDR3 has 16 residues. Trimming took 4 bases from V and 2 from J; bases not matched to a gene: 7. The CDR3 region has the DNA TGTGCCAGTAGTAAAATCGGGACAGTTAACACCGGGGAGCTGTTTTTT. Protein product: CASSKIGTVNTGELFF.

CDR3 region: CASSYEVSSGNTIYF. Written as DNA, the CDR3 is TGTGCCAGCAGTTACGAAGTCTCCTCTGGAAACACCATATATTTT. The chain is built from TRBV6-6 and TRBJ1-3; D unresolved. The CDR3 spans 15 residues. CDR1 is MNHNY and CDR2 is SVGAGI in the germline V gene (reference sequence). V was pared by 2 bases and J by 0 bases, with 8 bases between.